The clone carrying this T cell receptor beta chain occurred a few times. This record belongs to a study of T-cell reconstitution after alpha-beta-depleted transplantation in children. Researchers prepared the TCRbeta library using unique molecular identifiers, the study reports. MiXCR, run by TCRdb on the PCR reads, gives a single entry per CDR3 protein. The repertoire holds about 540,000 distinct CDR3 sequences, with 15% to 20% as singletons. CDR1 is LNHNV and CDR2 is YYDKDF in the germline V gene (reference sequence). V lost 1 base to trimming and J lost 6 bases, with 10 bases between them. The CDR3 is 13 amino acids.

The sequences come from PBMCs from the stem cell graft donor, collected from the stem cell graft. This TCR derives from a human donor who donated a stem cell graft to a child with acute lymphoblastic leukemia. The V gene is TRBV15, the J gene TRBJ2-7; D assignment may be TRBD1 or TRBD2 (5 bases each). CDR3 bases: TGTGCCACCAGCAGAGCAACTAGGGGCGAGCAGTACTTC. This encodes CATSRATRGEQYF. The complete variable domain, with remaining parts taken from reference TRBV15 and TRBJ2-7, reads DAMVIQNPRYQVTQFGKPVTLSCSQTLNHNVMYWYQQKSSQAPKLLFHYYDKDFNNEADTPDNFQSRRPNTSFCFLDIRSPGLGDTAMYLCATSRATRGEQYFGPGTRLTVT.